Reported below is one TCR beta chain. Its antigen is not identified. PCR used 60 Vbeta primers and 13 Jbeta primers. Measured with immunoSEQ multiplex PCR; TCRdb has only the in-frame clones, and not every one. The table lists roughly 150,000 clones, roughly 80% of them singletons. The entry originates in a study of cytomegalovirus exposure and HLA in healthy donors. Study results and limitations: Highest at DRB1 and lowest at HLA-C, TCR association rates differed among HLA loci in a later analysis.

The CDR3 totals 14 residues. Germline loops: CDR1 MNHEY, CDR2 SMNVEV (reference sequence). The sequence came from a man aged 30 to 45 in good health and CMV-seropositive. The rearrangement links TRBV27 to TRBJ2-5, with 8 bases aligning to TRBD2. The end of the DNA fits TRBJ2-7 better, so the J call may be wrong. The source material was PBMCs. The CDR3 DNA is TGTGCCAGCAGTTTCGGGGCGGGGGGAGACGAGCAGTACTTC. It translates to CASSFGAGGDEQYF.